This T cell receptor (beta chain) comes out of a study of PD-1 blockade in classical Hodgkin lymphoma. Study-wide background: Nivolumab 3 mg/kg was given intravenously every 2 weeks. Broader study findings: At C4D1, TCR diversity had climbed significantly for CD4+ cells, though not for CD8+ cells. Causes of the repertoire differences remain undefined, possibly disease activity or prior therapy. Complete responders possessed baseline diversity comparable to newly diagnosed patients.

Using immunoSEQ multiplex PCR, the repertoire was profiled, and TCRdb retains in-frame clones only, with some absent. The data contain 27,000 or so clones, about 72% of them singletons. Time point denoted: cycle 4 day 1 (C4D1), after less than 7 weeks of nivolumab. Relapses following autologous stem cell transplantation were seen in all patients, with brentuximab vedotin exposure varying. The CDR3 is made up of 17 amino acids. Germline V gene sequence: CDR1 MDHEN, CDR2 SYDVKM. The V segment lost 6 bases and the J segment 0 bases; nucleotides outside the gene matches: 11. A remark on this clone: Its antigen is as yet unknown.

This TCR was sampled from a human donor with classical Hodgkin lymphoma. The chain joins TRBV28 to TRBJ1-5; 7 bases fit TRBD1. Sample: peripheral blood mononuclear cells (PBMCs), taken before the fourth cycle of nivolumab. DNA for the CDR3: TGTGCCAGCAGACCCGGGACAGCCTACCATAGCAATCAGCCCCAGCATTTT. It encodes CASRPGTAYHSNQPQHF.